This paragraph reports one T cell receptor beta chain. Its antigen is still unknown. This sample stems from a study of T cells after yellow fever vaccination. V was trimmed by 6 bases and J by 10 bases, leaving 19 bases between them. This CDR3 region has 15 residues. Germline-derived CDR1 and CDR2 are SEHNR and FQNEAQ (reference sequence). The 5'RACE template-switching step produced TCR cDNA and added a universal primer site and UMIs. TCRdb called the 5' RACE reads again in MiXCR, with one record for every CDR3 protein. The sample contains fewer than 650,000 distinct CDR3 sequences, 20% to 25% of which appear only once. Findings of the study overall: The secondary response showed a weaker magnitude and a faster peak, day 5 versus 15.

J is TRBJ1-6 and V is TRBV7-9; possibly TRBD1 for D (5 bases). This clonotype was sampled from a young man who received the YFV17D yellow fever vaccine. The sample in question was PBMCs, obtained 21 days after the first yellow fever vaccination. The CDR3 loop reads CASSPGRLGASPLHF. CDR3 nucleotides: TGTGCCAGCAGTCCGGGACGGCTGGGTGCGTCACCCCTCCACTTT.